This T cell receptor beta chain stems from a study of T cells in Graves' hyperthyroidism and ophthalmopathy. This clonotype was detected many times. Its antigen is unknown. RNA transcripts were the template for amplifying TCR beta CDR3 regions. During a first-round RT-PCR of the TCR CDR3, the HTBI primer set was used. TCRdb reprocessed the multiplex PCR reads with MiXCR, giving one entry per CDR3 protein. The sample comprises 550,000 to 700,000 distinct CDR3 sequences, roughly 14% of which are singletons, and 4% to 5.5% rests with the top ten. Findings of the study overall: Most thyroid clonotypes expanded above 0.001 appeared in blood too. A model of 13 V-J features distinguished ophthalmopathy from stable hyperthyroidism.

Not enrolled were patients with uncontrolled infection, other autoimmune disease, pregnancy or lactation. Trimming took off 5 bases at V and 8 bases at J, with 16 bases between the two ends. Germline lookup yields CDR1 MDHEN and CDR2 SYDVKM. The CDR3 is made up of 14 amino acids. The sample taken for sequencing was blood. J is TRBJ2-4 and V is TRBV28; D is undetermined. This TCR came from a woman in her 40s with Graves' ophthalmopathy. In DNA form, the CDR3 reads TGTGCCAGCAGTCCCCCTGCCCCGAGCGACATTCAGTACTTC. Translation: CASSPPAPSDIQYF.